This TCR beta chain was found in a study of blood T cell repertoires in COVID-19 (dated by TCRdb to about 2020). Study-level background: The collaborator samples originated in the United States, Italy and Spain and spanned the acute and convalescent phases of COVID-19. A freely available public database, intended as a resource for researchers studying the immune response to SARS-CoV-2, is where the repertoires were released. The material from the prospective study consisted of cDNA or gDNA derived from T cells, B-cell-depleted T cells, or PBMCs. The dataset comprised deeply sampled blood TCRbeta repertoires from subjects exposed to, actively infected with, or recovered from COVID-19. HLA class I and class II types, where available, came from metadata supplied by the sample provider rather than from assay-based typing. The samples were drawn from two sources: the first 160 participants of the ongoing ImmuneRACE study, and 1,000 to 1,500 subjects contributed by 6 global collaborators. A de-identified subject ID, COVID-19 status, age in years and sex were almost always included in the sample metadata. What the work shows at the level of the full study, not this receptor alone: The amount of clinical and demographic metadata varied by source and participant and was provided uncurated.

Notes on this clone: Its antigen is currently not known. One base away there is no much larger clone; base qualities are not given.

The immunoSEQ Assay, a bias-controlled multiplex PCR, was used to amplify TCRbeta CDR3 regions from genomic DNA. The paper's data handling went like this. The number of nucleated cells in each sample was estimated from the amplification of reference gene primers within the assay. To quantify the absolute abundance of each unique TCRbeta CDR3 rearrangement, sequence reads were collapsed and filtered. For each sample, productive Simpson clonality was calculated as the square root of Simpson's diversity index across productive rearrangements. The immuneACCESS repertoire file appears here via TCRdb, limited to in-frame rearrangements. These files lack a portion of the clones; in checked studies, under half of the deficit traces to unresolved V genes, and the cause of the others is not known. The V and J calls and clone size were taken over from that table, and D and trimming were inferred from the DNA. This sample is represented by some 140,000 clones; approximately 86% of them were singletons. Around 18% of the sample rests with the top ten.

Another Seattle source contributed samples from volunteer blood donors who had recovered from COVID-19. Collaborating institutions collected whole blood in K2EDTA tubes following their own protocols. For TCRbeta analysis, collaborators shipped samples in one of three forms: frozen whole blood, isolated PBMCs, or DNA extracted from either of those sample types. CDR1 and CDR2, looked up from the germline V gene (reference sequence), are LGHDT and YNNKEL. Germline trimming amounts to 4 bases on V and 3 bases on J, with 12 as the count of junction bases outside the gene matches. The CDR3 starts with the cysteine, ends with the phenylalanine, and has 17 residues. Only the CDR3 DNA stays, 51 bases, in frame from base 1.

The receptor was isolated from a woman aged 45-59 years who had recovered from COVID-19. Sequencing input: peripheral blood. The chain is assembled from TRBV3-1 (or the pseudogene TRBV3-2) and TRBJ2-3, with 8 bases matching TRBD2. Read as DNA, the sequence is TGTGCCAGCAGCCCCAAAAATCTGGCTAGCGGGACAGATACGCAGTATTTT. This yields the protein CASSPKNLASGTDTQYF.